Presented here are 32 T cell receptor beta chains from one specimen sequenced in a study of control samples from healthy donors and cancer patients. Some clones are missing from TCRdb's copy, which holds only in-frame ones; the method was immunoSEQ multiplex PCR. The sample gives around 150,000 clones, roughly 89% of which show up once; 12% is in the top ten. Sequencing used blood. The receptors stem from a man under 40 in good health.

This rearrangement joins TRBV6-1 to TRBJ2-1; 8 nucleotides align to TRBD2. With V trimmed by 1 base and J by 8 bases, 7 bases remained unmatched. This CDR3 is built from 15 residues. Germline V gene data show CDR1 as MNHNS and CDR2 as SASEGT. The CDR3 reads CASSEGGTRLYEQFF. The CDR3 coding sequence is TGTGCCAGCAGTGAAGGGGGGACTAGATTATATGAGCAGTTCTTC.

This chain connects TRBV11-2 to TRBJ2-7; D is ambiguous. The germline V gene encodes CDR1 SGHAT and CDR2 FQNNGV. CDR3 size: 15 residues. The ends were cut back, 0 bases at V and 2 bases at J, with 11 bases in the middle. The DNA of the CDR3 is TGTGCCAGCAGCTTAGAGGTTGGGCAGACCTACGAGCAGTACTTC. Translated: CASSLEVGQTYEQYF.

V usage is TRBV3-1 (or the pseudogene TRBV3-2) and J usage is TRBJ1-2; no definite D call. CDR3 length equals 15 residues. Germline V CDR1 and CDR2: LGHDT, YNNKEL (reference sequence). Deletions cut 1 base from V and 5 bases from J, with 14 bases between. The DNA of the CDR3 is TGTGCCAGCAGCCAAGTGCTAGGGAGTGGGTATGGCTACACCTTC. Translating it yields CASSQVLGSGYGYTF.

This chain joins TRBV3-1 (or the pseudogene TRBV3-2) and TRBJ2-6, with D maybe TRBD1 (6 bases). The CDR3 extends over 17 amino acids. V lost 2 bases, J lost 0 bases, and 11 bases lay in between. Germline loops: CDR1 LGHDT, CDR2 YNNKEL (reference sequence). Written as DNA, the CDR3 is TGTGCCAGCAGCCAAACGGGACAATCCTCTGGGGCCAACGTCCTGACTTTC. Amino acid sequence: CASSQTGQSSGANVLTF.

The chain recombines TRBV4-3 with TRBJ2-1; the D gene is possibly TRBD2 (5 bases). CDR3 size: 15 residues. V shed 0 bases and J shed 4 bases, with 10 bases lying between them. CDR1 LGHNA and CDR2 YSLEER come from the germline V gene. CDR3 bases: TGCGCCAGCAGCCAAGATCCGGGCGGGTACAATGAGCAGTTCTTC. It codes for CASSQDPGGYNEQFF.

This chain uses TRBV3-1 (or the pseudogene TRBV3-2) with TRBJ1-1; D not certain. Per the germline V gene, CDR1 is LGHDT and CDR2 is YNNKEL (reference sequence). The CDR3 sequence is 14 residues long. Trimming cost V 4 bases and J 11 bases, with 20 bases left between them. CDR3 residues: CASSPLAPTGNAFF. CDR3 sequence (DNA): TGTGCCAGCAGCCCCCTCGCCCCCACTGGTAACGCTTTCTTT.

The V gene is TRBV28, the J gene TRBJ2-3, with D maybe TRBD2 (6 bases). CDR1 is MDHEN and CDR2 is SYDVKM in the germline V gene. With 5 bases removed from V and 2 bases from J, the gap between germline ends came to 23 bases. The CDR3 loop spans 18 amino acids. The CDR3 protein is CASSLPGLPKIPTDTQYF. The CDR3 DNA reads TGTGCCAGCAGTCTACCGGGACTTCCTAAGATACCCACAGATACGCAGTATTTT.

The chain couples TRBV19 to TRBJ1-1; unclear D gene. The germline V gene has CDR1 LNHDA and CDR2 SQIVND (reference sequence). The CDR3 extends over 13 amino acids. Deletions cut 2 bases from V and 5 bases from J, with 9 bases between. CDR3 region: CASSITARTEAFF. The CDR3 DNA follows: TGTGCCAGTAGTATAACAGCGAGGACTGAAGCTTTCTTT. Full variable domain (rest looked up from reference TRBV19 and TRBJ1-1): DGGITQSPKYLFRKEGQNVTLSCEQNLNHDAMYWYRQDPGQGLRLIYYSQIVNDFQKGDIAEGYSVSREKKESFPLTVTSAQKNPTAFYLCASSITARTEAFFGQGTRLTVV.

This clone ranks as medium-sized (0.01 to 0.1%). The CDR3 protein is CASSSIQEGIEQPQHF. The DNA of the CDR3 is TGTGCCAGCAGCTCTATTCAGGAGGGGATTGAGCAGCCCCAGCATTTT. The chain carries TRBV5-4 and TRBJ1-5; possibly TRBD1 for D (5 bases). Germline loops: CDR1 SGHNT, CDR2 YYREEE (reference sequence). This CDR3 is 16 amino acids long. V lost 3 bases and J lost 7, with 20 bases in between.

This clone has a single count. The same CDR3 also results from other DNA sequences found in this sample. The CDR3 region is CASSPSSNQPQHF. The CDR3 DNA is TGTGCCAGCTCACCCTCTAGCAATCAGCCCCAGCATTTT. This chain connects TRBV18 to TRBJ1-5; D is unresolved. V lost 3 bases to trimming and J lost 0 bases, with 3 bases between them. The CDR3 has 13 residues. The germline CDR1 and CDR2 sequences are KGHSH and LQKENI.

The V call is TRBV18, the J call TRBJ1-5; D may be TRBD1 (5 bases). The germline V gene encodes CDR1 KGHSH and CDR2 LQKENI. The ends were cut back, 4 bases at V and 9 bases at J, with 16 bases in the middle. The length of the CDR3 is 14 residues. The CDR3 DNA is TGTGCCAGCTCACTGGCGGGGGGGGTTCCGCCCCAGCATTTT. As protein: CASSLAGGVPPQHF.

This chain joins TRBV6-5 and TRBJ2-5, with D maybe TRBD2 (5 bases). Trimming left V 0 bases short and J 2 bases short, with 13 bases between. The CDR3 totals 16 residues. Germline loops: CDR1 MNHEY, CDR2 SVGAGI. The CDR3 DNA sequence: TGTGCCAGCAGTTACTCGAACGGGGTCGGACAAGAGACCCAGTACTTC. Protein: CASSYSNGVGQETQYF.

The V gene is TRBV14, the J gene TRBJ2-1, with a possible D match to TRBD2 (6 bases). Trimming left V 1 base short and J 4 bases short, with 8 bases between. Germline V gene sequence: CDR1 SGHDN, CDR2 FVKESK. This CDR3 is 14 amino acids long. The CDR3 DNA is TGTGCCAGCAGCCAAGGGCGGGATTACAATGAGCAGTTCTTC. This gives the protein CASSQGRDYNEQFF.

This sequence joins TRBV11-2 and TRBJ1-1; D not resolved. The V end lost 1 base, the J end lost 1 base, and 10 bases lay between the germline ends. The CDR3 has 15 residues. Germline V gene data show CDR1 as SGHAT and CDR2 as FQNNGV. Here the CDR3 reads CASSLGGGWNTEAFF. In DNA form, the CDR3 reads TGTGCCAGCAGCTTAGGGGGAGGGTGGAACACTGAAGCTTTCTTT. The full variable domain, rest sourced from reference TRBV11-2 and TRBJ1-1, is EAGVAQSPRYKIIEKRQSVAFWCNPISGHATLYWYQQILGQGPKLLIQFQNNGVVDDSQLPKDRFSAERLKGVDSTLKIQPAKLEDSAVYLCASSLGGGWNTEAFFGQGTRLTVV.

For the CDR3, the DNA is TGTGCCAGCTTGGGGGGTCAGGCAATAGGTGGCTACACCTTC. This sequence encodes CASLGGQAIGGYTF. The chain recombines TRBV7-9 with TRBJ1-2; a weak D match, TRBD1 (5 bases). CDR3 size: 14 residues. Trimming cost V 8 bases and J 7 bases, with 20 bases left between them. Looked up from germline, CDR1 is SEHNR and CDR2 is FQNEAQ (reference sequence).

The chain employs TRBV10-3 and TRBJ2-3; D is ambiguous. The CDR3 sequence is 12 residues long. Germline CDR1 and CDR2: ENHRY and SYGVKD. Trimming removed 8 bases from V and 4 bases from J, with 10 bases in between. This chain's CDR3 is CAISDSADTQYF. DNA of the CDR3: TGTGCCATCTCCGACTCGGCAGATACGCAGTATTTT.

This chain links TRBV6-5 with TRBJ1-4, with D possibly TRBD1 on 5 matching bases. Per germline, CDR1 MNHEY and CDR2 SVGAGI. Trimming removed 6 bases from V and 8 bases from J, with 13 bases in between. This CDR3 has 13 residues. CDR3 nucleotides: TGTGCCAGCAGCGTGTTGGAGGGGGAAAAACTGTTTTTT. Translation: CASSVLEGEKLFF.

This chain joins TRBV28 and TRBJ1-3; TRBD1 matches 8 bases. The junction had 9 bases not matched to a gene; V was cut back by 8 bases and J by 0 bases. This CDR3 is built from 16 residues. The germline V gene encodes CDR1 MDHEN and CDR2 SYDVKM. The CDR3 loop is CASDSGQGVSGNTIYF. The DNA for the CDR3 is TGTGCCAGCGATAGTGGACAGGGTGTCTCTGGAAACACCATATATTTT.

V usage is TRBV5-4 and J usage is TRBJ1-4; TRBD1 matches at 9 bases. The CDR3 covers 14 residues. The germline gives CDR1 SGHNT, CDR2 YYREEE (reference sequence). V was clipped by 2 bases and J by 7 bases; unmatched bases: 3. Here the CDR3 reads CASSLGDRVEKLFF. The CDR3 coding sequence is TGTGCCAGCAGCTTAGGGGACAGGGTTGAAAAACTGTTTTTT. Looking up the rest from reference TRBV5-4 and TRBJ1-4 gives the full variable domain: ETGVTQSPTHLIKTRGQQVTLRCSSQSGHNTVSWYQQALGQGPQFIFQYYREEENGRGNFPPRFSGLQFPNYSSELNVNALELDDSALYLCASSLGDRVEKLFFGSGTQLSVL.

This chain links TRBV7-3 with TRBJ2-1; 10 nucleotides agree with TRBD2. Germline CDR1 SGHTA, CDR2 FQGTGA. Unmatched junction bases numbered 10, after V lost 5 bases and J lost 0 bases. This CDR3 has 18 amino acids. The CDR3 DNA follows: TGTGCCAGCAGCGGGCCGGGACTAGCGAGCAGCTCCTACAATGAGCAGTTCTTC. Translation gives CASSGPGLASSSYNEQFF.

The chain employs TRBV27 and TRBJ2-7; TRBD1 matches 9 bases. Trimming cost V 5 bases and J 6 bases; bases outside gene matches: 8. Looked up from germline, CDR1 is MNHEY and CDR2 is SMNVEV (reference sequence). The CDR3 totals 14 residues. This chain's CDR3 is CASSAGTGTSEQYF. The CDR3 DNA sequence: TGTGCCAGCAGTGCGGGGACAGGGACATCCGAGCAGTACTTC.

This chain joins TRBV6-5 and TRBJ1-5; D possibly corresponds to TRBD1 (5 bases). Trimming removed 5 bases at V and 0 bases at J, with 8 bases between. This CDR3 has 14 residues. Germline-derived CDR1 and CDR2 are MNHEY and SVGAGI. CDR3 sequence (DNA): TGTGCCAGCAGTATCCAGGGTAGCAATCAGCCCCAGCATTTT. It codes for CASSIQGSNQPQHF.

The chain couples TRBV4-1 to TRBJ2-3, with a weak D call TRBD2 (5 bases). The CDR3 is 14 residues long. Germline CDR1 MGHRA, CDR2 YSYEKL. V was cut by 3 bases and J by 6 bases, with 13 bases left in between. CDR3: CASSHPEASDTQYF. The CDR3 nucleotides read TGCGCCAGCAGCCACCCCGAGGCTAGCGATACGCAGTATTTT.

V gene TRBV15 combines with J gene TRBJ2-4; D might be TRBD1 or TRBD2, each matching 5 bases. The germline V gene encodes CDR1 LNHNV and CDR2 YYDKDF (reference sequence). The CDR3 loop spans 17 amino acids. Trimming took off 0 bases at V and 3 bases at J, with 15 bases between the two ends. Written as DNA, the CDR3 is TGTGCCACCAGCAGAGATCGAGTAGGAGGACACAAAAACATTCAGTACTTC. This gives the protein CATSRDRVGGHKNIQYF.

In this sample, this clone turned up once. The V gene is TRBV7-8, the J gene TRBJ2-3, with TRBD2 identical over 15 bases. Looked up from germline, CDR1 is SGHVS and CDR2 is FQNEAQ. There are 15 residues in the CDR3. The ends lost 5 bases at V and 4 bases at J; junction bases unmatched: 1. The CDR3 here is CASSGLAGGPDTQYF. The CDR3 DNA sequence: TGTGCCAGCAGCGGACTAGCGGGGGGGCCAGATACGCAGTATTTT.

The gene calls are TRBV6-2 or TRBV6-3 and TRBJ1-5; no clear D gene. The germline gives CDR1 MNHEY, CDR2 SVGEGT. The CDR3 covers 16 residues. Trimming took off 0 bases at V and 7 bases at J, with 16 bases between the two ends. The DNA for the CDR3 is TGTGCCAGCAGTTACTCCGATTTCCGGCACAGACAGCCCCAGCATTTT. Its protein product is CASSYSDFRHRQPQHF.

The chain uses TRBV12-3 or TRBV12-4 and TRBJ2-1; 7 bases are a match to TRBD2. V lost 4 bases and J lost 7; bases outside the gene matches: 4. This CDR3 region has 13 residues. The CDR3: CASSSREVNEQFF. DNA for the CDR3: TGTGCCAGCAGTTCTCGGGAGGTGAATGAGCAGTTCTTC.

The chain links TRBV28 to TRBJ1-5; D is possibly TRBD1 (5 bases). The V gene's germline CDR1 is MDHEN and CDR2 SYDVKM. The V end was cut by 2 bases, the J end by 6 bases, with 5 bases between. The CDR3 totals 12 residues. The CDR3 nucleotides are TGTGCCAGCAGTTTAGACAGTCAGCCCCAGCATTTT. It translates to CASSLDSQPQHF.

The V gene is TRBV4-1, the J gene TRBJ2-7, with a tentative D call TRBD2 (6 bases). The CDR3 spans 15 residues. The V gene's germline CDR1 is MGHRA and CDR2 YSYEKL. The V gene lost 4 bases and the J gene lost 5 bases, with 18 bases spanning the gap. The CDR3 sequence is CASSPILRGGDEQYF. CDR3 bases: TGCGCCAGCAGCCCCATCCTTCGGGGCGGGGACGAGCAGTACTTC.

The rearrangement joins TRBV11-2 to TRBJ2-3, with 8 bases fitting TRBD1. This CDR3 has 15 residues. Germline values: CDR1 SGHAT, CDR2 FQNNGV. The ends lost 4 bases at V and 8 bases at J; junction bases unmatched: 11. DNA of the CDR3: TGTGCCAGCAGCTCCCGGGACAGGTCCTTCGGTACGCAGTATTTT. This gives the protein CASSSRDRSFGTQYF. Variable domain in full (rest from reference TRBV11-2 and TRBJ2-3): EAGVAQSPRYKIIEKRQSVAFWCNPISGHATLYWYQQILGQGPKLLIQFQNNGVVDDSQLPKDRFSAERLKGVDSTLKIQPAKLEDSAVYLCASSSRDRSFGTQYFGPGTRLTVL.

CDR3 amino acids: CASSFPPNTGELFF. The CDR3 DNA reads as TGTGCCAGCAGCTTCCCTCCAAACACCGGGGAGCTGTTTTTT. The V call is TRBV7-2, the J call TRBJ2-2; D uncertain. V was clipped by 3 bases and J by 2 bases, with 7 bases between them. The CDR3 has 14 residues. Germline CDR1 reads SGHTA; CDR2 reads FQGNSA.

For the CDR3, the DNA is TGTGCCAGCAGCTTAGAGTCAAGGAATTCACCCCTCCACTTT. This translates into CASSLESRNSPLHF. V is TRBV7-2 and J is TRBJ1-6; D is unclear. The germline gives CDR1 SGHTA, CDR2 FQGNSA. This CDR3 has 14 amino acids. V was cut by 1 base and J by 7 bases, with 8 bases left in between.